This T cell receptor (beta chain) stems from a study of blood T cell repertoires in COVID-19. Looking at the study overall: Both acute and convalescent COVID-19 samples were obtained from the United States, Italy and Spain. From T cells, B-cell-depleted T cells, or PBMCs came the material, which was cDNA or gDNA.

The CDR3 consists of 17 residues. From germline, CDR1 is SEHNR and CDR2 FQNEAQ (reference sequence). V was trimmed by 5 bases and J by 1 base, leaving 20 bases between them. Authors' processing steps: It was from reference gene primer amplification that nucleated cell counts were estimated. The table came from immunoSEQ multiplex PCR; TCRdb's copy has only in-frame clones and leaves some out. From that table come the V and J calls and clone size; the DNA was used to work out D and trimming. The sample consists of 35,000 to 50,000 clones, more than 65% of them appearing once. The receptor was derived from a woman aged 65 to 85 with acute or convalescent COVID-19. The chain has TRBV7-9 and TRBJ2-5; a possible D gene is TRBD2 (6 bases). The sequenced sample was peripheral blood. For the CDR3, the DNA is TGTGCCAGCAGCCCTTACCTTGGCGGGGCGATCCAAGAGACCCAGTACTTC. Protein product: CASSPYLGGAIQETQYF.